These 29 T cell receptor beta chains were all obtained from the same sample, sequenced in a study of shared clonotypes between healthy human individuals. The repertoire was sequenced with immunoSEQ multiplex PCR; TCRdb's copy has only in-frame clones and lacks some. Seen here are about 2 million clones, about 95% observed once, and the top ten hold around 0.13%. The sequencing input was naive CD4+ T cells sorted from blood. Subset here: CD45RA+ positively selected. The receptor source for this set is a man aged 18-30 years in good health.

Turning to this clone: This may come from a read error, since a much larger clone is one base off. The identical CDR3 is also encoded by other nucleotide sequences in the sample. This chain links TRBV6-5 with TRBJ1-2; 8 positions agree with TRBD1. J gave up 5 bases and V 6 bases, and 2 bases lay outside the gene matches. This CDR3 is built from 12 residues. Per the germline V gene, CDR1 is MNHEY and CDR2 is SVGAGI. The CDR3 sequence: CASSRQGYGYTF. In DNA, the CDR3 is TGTGCCAGCAGCCGACAGGGGTATGGCTACACCTTC.

The chain uses TRBV7-2 and TRBJ2-2; D gene uncertain. CDR1 and CDR2 from the germline V gene are SGHTA and FQGNSA. This CDR3 spans 13 amino acids. Trimming shortened V by 2 bases and J by 4 bases, and 5 bases separated the two germline ends. In DNA form, the CDR3 reads TGTGCCAGCAGCTTAATAAGCACCGGGGAGCTGTTTTTT. Translating it yields CASSLISTGELFF.

V usage is TRBV19 and J usage is TRBJ2-7; D is unresolved. The germline V gene has CDR1 LNHDA and CDR2 SQIVND (reference sequence). The CDR3 contains 14 residues. Trimming shortened V by 2 bases and J by 3 bases, and 11 bases separated the two germline ends. This CDR3 is CASSISSGDYEQYF. DNA for the CDR3: TGTGCCAGTAGTATATCTTCGGGTGACTACGAGCAGTACTTC.

The chain uses TRBV7-2 and TRBJ2-7, with 14 bases identical to TRBD2. V lost 2 bases, J lost 7 bases, and 7 bases stayed unmatched. CDR3 size: 16 residues. Germline loops: CDR1 SGHTA, CDR2 FQGNSA. DNA for the CDR3: TGTGCCAGCAGCTTATTGGGGACTAGCGGGGGTCGGGAGCAGTACTTC. Amino acids: CASSLLGTSGGREQYF. Variable domain in full (rest from reference TRBV7-2 and TRBJ2-7): GAGVSQSPSNKVTEKGKDVELRCDPISGHTALYWYRQSLGQGLEFLIYFQGNSAPDKSGLPSDRFSAERTGGSVSTLTIQRTQQEDSAVYLCASSLLGTSGGREQYFGPGTRLTVT.

V and J are TRBV5-1 and TRBJ2-4; D is ambiguous. The CDR3 contains 15 residues. Germline assignment: CDR1 SGHRS and CDR2 YFSETQ. Trimming cost V 4 bases and J 0 bases, with 11 bases left between them. CDR3 residues: CASSLPRTAKNIQYF. The CDR3 DNA is TGCGCCAGCAGCCTACCCCGGACAGCCAAAAACATTCAGTACTTC.

This clone was detected once. The chain couples TRBV5-1 to TRBJ2-6; no definite D call. Germline loops: CDR1 SGHRS, CDR2 YFSETQ. The length of the CDR3 is 15 residues. The V end lost 6 bases, the J end lost 0 bases, and 10 bases lay between the germline ends. CDR3 amino acids: CASTAASSGANVLTF. The CDR3 nucleotides are TGCGCCAGCACGGCGGCGAGCTCTGGGGCCAACGTCCTGACTTTC. Full variable domain (missing parts from reference TRBV5-1 and TRBJ2-6): KAGVTQTPRYLIKTRGQQVTLSCSPISGHRSVSWYQQTPGQGLQFLFEYFSETQRNKGNFPGRFSGRQFSNSRSEMNVSTLELGDSALYLCASTAASSGANVLTFGAGSRLTVL.

In this sample, this clone turned up once. CDR3 in amino acids: CASSKAALGETQYF. The CDR3 DNA reads as TGTGCCAGTAGTAAGGCCGCCCTGGGGGAGACCCAGTACTTC. V usage is TRBV19 and J usage is TRBJ2-5; the D is unclear. There are 14 residues in the CDR3. CDR1 and CDR2 (germline): LNHDA, SQIVND (reference sequence). The V gene lost 4 bases and the J gene lost 5 bases, with 14 bases spanning the gap.

The genes are TRBV30 and TRBJ2-2; D possibly matches TRBD1 or TRBD2 (5 bases each). V gave up 4 bases and J gave up 6 bases, with 12 bases separating them. The CDR3 extends over 13 amino acids. Germline lookup yields CDR1 GTSNPN and CDR2 SVGIG (reference sequence). CDR3 residues: CAWIRDPAGELFF. The CDR3 region has the DNA TGTGCCTGGATCCGGGACCCGGCCGGGGAGCTGTTTTTT.

The chain joins TRBV18 to TRBJ2-1; 9 bases match TRBD2. The CDR3 is 15 residues long. V lost 3 bases, J lost 4 bases, and 4 bases stayed unmatched. From germline, CDR1 is KGHSH and CDR2 LQKENI. CDR3 region: CASSPGGGAYNEQFF. DNA for the CDR3: TGTGCCAGCTCACCTGGCGGGGGGGCTTACAATGAGCAGTTCTTC. The full variable domain, in which reference TRBV18 and TRBJ2-1 provide the parts outside the CDR3, is NAGVMQNPRHLVRRRGQEARLRCSPMKGHSHVYWYRQLPEEGLKFMVYLQKENIIDESGMPKERFSAEFPKEGPSILRIQQVVRGDSAAYFCASSPGGGAYNEQFFGPGTRLTVL.

This chain connects TRBV4-1 to TRBJ1-2; 8 bases are a match to TRBD1. The CDR3 contains 15 residues. CDR1 and CDR2 from the germline V gene are MGHRA and YSYEKL. V shed 5 bases, J shed 4 bases, and the junction held 9 bases outside the gene matches. The CDR3 loop reads CASSNSDRELYGYTF. For the CDR3, the DNA is TGCGCCAGCAGCAACTCGGACAGGGAACTCTATGGCTACACCTTC.

V gene TRBV19 combines with J gene TRBJ2-7, with a weak D call TRBD1 (6 bases). This CDR3 is 14 amino acids long. CDR1 is LNHDA, CDR2 SQIVND, per germline (reference sequence). V dropped 6 bases and J dropped 5 bases, with 17 bases sitting between them. CDR3: CASSPGHLPDEQYF. The CDR3 nucleotides are TGTGCCAGTAGCCCGGGACACCTCCCTGACGAGCAGTACTTC.

J is TRBJ2-2 and V is TRBV6-6; a possible D gene is TRBD2 (6 bases). Trimming took 4 bases from V and 0 from J, leaving 12 bases between them. Germline V lookup: CDR1 MNHNY, CDR2 SVGAGI (reference sequence). The CDR3 has 16 residues. The CDR3 DNA reads as TGTGCCAGCAGTTCCGGAGCGGGCTCGAACACCGGGGAGCTGTTTTTT. This sequence encodes CASSSGAGSNTGELFF.

The rearrangement joins TRBV29-1 to TRBJ2-4, with D possibly called TRBD1 or TRBD2 (5 bases each). V was cut by 3 bases and J by 7 bases, with 10 bases left in between. The CDR3 covers 12 residues. CDR1 and CDR2 from the germline V gene are SQVTM and ANQGSEA. CDR3 DNA: TGCAGCGTTGACTCCGGGACGAACATTCAGTACTTC. Its protein product is CSVDSGTNIQYF.

The chain links TRBV10-1 to TRBJ1-1; TRBD1 might be the D (5 bases). Trimming cost V 7 bases and J 0 bases, with 15 bases left between them. Germline assignment: CDR1 WNHNN and CDR2 SYGVQD (reference sequence). This CDR3 has 15 amino acids. CDR3 residues: CASIGRDGLNTEAFF. The CDR3 bases are TGCGCCAGCATCGGACGGGACGGACTGAACACTGAAGCTTTCTTT.

V is TRBV9 and J is TRBJ1-1, with D possibly matching TRBD1 (6 bases). Trimming pared 4 bases from V and 4 bases from J, leaving 17 bases between. CDR3 length equals 15 residues. Germline V CDR1 and CDR2: SGDLS, YYNGEE. The CDR3 region has the DNA TGTGCCAGCAGCTCTGGACAGTCGAGTGTCACTGAAGCTTTCTTT. Translation gives CASSSGQSSVTEAFF.

The chain couples TRBV11-2 to TRBJ2-7, with 9 bases identical to TRBD1. The CDR3 consists of 14 residues. Germline V CDR1 and CDR2: SGHAT, FQNNGV. J lost 5 bases, V lost 5 bases, and 7 bases had no gene match. CDR3 protein: CASSPGTGKHEQYF. CDR3 DNA sequence: TGTGCCAGCAGCCCCGGGACAGGGAAGCACGAGCAGTACTTC.

This clone was counted a single time. The sample has other DNA sequences that encode this CDR3 too. J is TRBJ2-3 and V is TRBV29-1, with a weak D call TRBD2 (5 bases). The CDR3 length is 12 residues. V was clipped by 4 bases and J by 0 bases, with 5 bases between them. Germline V lookup: CDR1 SQVTM, CDR2 ANQGSEA. CDR3 sequence reads: CSVGGSTDTQYF. CDR3 DNA: TGCAGCGTTGGAGGGAGCACAGATACGCAGTATTTT.

The rearrangement uses TRBV9 and TRBJ2-1; D may be TRBD1 (7 bases). The CDR3 runs 17 residues. Trimming removed 0 bases from V and 5 bases from J, with 18 bases in between. Germline-derived CDR1 and CDR2 are SGDLS and YYNGEE. The CDR3 nucleotides are TGTGCCAGCAGCGTAGCTCCACGGGGGACAGCTAACAATGAGCAGTTCTTC. Its translation is CASSVAPRGTANNEQFF. The complete variable domain, with remaining parts taken from reference TRBV9 and TRBJ2-1, reads DSGVTQTPKHLITATGQRVTLRCSPRSGDLSVYWYQQSLDQGLQFLIQYYNGEERAKGNILERFSAQQFPDLHSELNLSSLELGDSALYFCASSVAPRGTANNEQFFGPGTRLTVL.

This chain joins TRBV5-5 and TRBJ1-6; D remains unclear. The V and J ends lost 1 base and 0 bases respectively, with 20 bases between them. CDR1 is SGHKS and CDR2 is YYEKEE in the germline V gene (reference sequence). This CDR3 comprises 20 residues. Here the CDR3 reads CASSLSQWEASGSYNSPLHF. The CDR3 bases are TGTGCCAGCAGCTTGTCCCAGTGGGAAGCGTCGGGCTCCTATAATTCACCCCTCCACTTT. Full variable domain (outside the CDR3, taken from reference TRBV5-5 and TRBJ1-6): DAGVTQSPTHLIKTRGQQVTLRCSPISGHKSVSWYQQVLGQGPQFIFQYYEKEERGRGNFPDRFSARQFPNYSSELNVNALLLGDSALYLCASSLSQWEASGSYNSPLHFGNGTRLTVT.

This chain uses TRBV5-4 with TRBJ1-2, with D perhaps TRBD1 (5 bases). With 0 bases removed from V and 6 bases from J, the gap between germline ends came to 9 bases. This CDR3 spans 13 amino acids. Germline assignment: CDR1 SGHNT and CDR2 YYREEE (reference sequence). CDR3 protein: CASSLAREDGYTF. DNA of the CDR3: TGTGCCAGCAGCTTGGCCAGGGAAGATGGCTACACCTTC.

This chain links TRBV30 with TRBJ1-1; D is uncertain. The length of the CDR3 is 14 residues. The V gene lost 0 bases and the J gene lost 1 base, with 9 bases spanning the gap. CDR1 and CDR2 (germline): GTSNPN, SVGIG (reference sequence). CDR3 DNA: TGTGCCTGGAGTGTATTGAGGCAGAACACTGAAGCTTTCTTT. Its protein product is CAWSVLRQNTEAFF. Drawing the rest from reference TRBV30 and TRBJ1-1, the complete variable domain is SQTIHQWPATLVQPVGSPLSLECTVEGTSNPNLYWYRQAAGRGLQLLFYSVGIGQISSEVPQNLSASRPQDRQFILSSKKLLLSDSGFYLCAWSVLRQNTEAFFGQGTRLTVV.

The chain is built from TRBV10-1 and TRBJ2-5; D is possibly TRBD2 (5 bases). With 0 bases removed from V and 4 bases from J, the gap between germline ends came to 9 bases. Germline lookup yields CDR1 WNHNN and CDR2 SYGVQD (reference sequence). This CDR3 has 14 amino acids. The chain's CDR3 is CASSESLAGETQYF. CDR3 DNA sequence: TGCGCCAGCAGTGAGTCTCTCGCGGGAGAGACCCAGTACTTC.

The DNA for the CDR3 is TGTGCCAGCAGTGAAGGGGGCGCGAATTCACCCCTCCACTTT. This translates into CASSEGGANSPLHF. The V call is TRBV25-1, the J call TRBJ1-6; D might be TRBD1 (6 bases). The ends were cut back, 2 bases at V and 7 bases at J, with 9 bases in the middle. The germline V gene encodes CDR1 MGHDK and CDR2 SYGVNS. The CDR3 extends over 14 amino acids.

The genes are TRBV18 and TRBJ1-1; D is unclear. The germline V and J ends were trimmed by 2 bases and 4 bases, with 8 bases remaining between them. Germline lookup yields CDR1 KGHSH and CDR2 LQKENI. The CDR3 extends over 13 amino acids. CDR3 sequence reads: CASSPDQITEAFF. CDR3 bases: TGTGCCAGCTCACCAGATCAAATCACTGAAGCTTTCTTT.

V and J are TRBV5-1 and TRBJ1-3, with 8 nucleotides matching TRBD1. The CDR3 is 15 residues long. The junction had 7 bases not matched to a gene; V was cut back by 6 bases and J by 2 bases. The germline V gene encodes CDR1 SGHRS and CDR2 YFSETQ. CDR3 DNA sequence: TGCGCCAGCACACTTACGACAGGGGCTGGAAACACCATATATTTT. It codes for CASTLTTGAGNTIYF.

The chain recombines TRBV27 with TRBJ2-7, with D uncertain. The CDR3 spans 14 residues. The germline V gene has CDR1 MNHEY and CDR2 SMNVEV (reference sequence). V shed 0 bases and J shed 2 bases, with 8 bases lying between them. CDR3 DNA sequence: TGTGCCAGCAGTTTATCCCGGCTGCCCTACGAGCAGTACTTC. Encoded protein: CASSLSRLPYEQYF.

The chain employs TRBV6-5 and TRBJ1-6, with D possibly being TRBD1 (5 bases). This CDR3 has 14 residues. The ends were cut back, 6 bases at V and 7 bases at J, with 13 bases in the middle. Germline-derived CDR1 and CDR2 are MNHEY and SVGAGI. The CDR3 region is CASSRTEGNSPLHF. DNA of the CDR3: TGTGCCAGCAGCCGCACCGAGGGGAATTCACCCCTCCACTTT.

The chain has TRBV28 and TRBJ2-7; 7 bases agree with TRBD2. CDR1 is MDHEN and CDR2 is SYDVKM in the germline V gene. The trim removed 4 bases at V and 3 bases at J, leaving 9 bases unmatched. This CDR3 contains 15 residues. In DNA, the CDR3 is TGTGCCAGCAGTTCCCGGGGAGGGTCCCACTACGAGCAGTACTTC. Amino acid sequence: CASSSRGGSHYEQYF.

The V gene is TRBV21-1, the J gene TRBJ2-3. TRBV21-1 is termed a pseudogene. This CDR3 has 18 residues. The CDR3 region is CASSKGSQGRGCTDTQYF. The DNA of the CDR3 is TGTGCCAGCAGCAAAGGGTCGCAAGGACGCGGATGCACAGATACGCAGTATTTT.